A selection of T cell receptor beta chains follows, all from one sample in a study of shared T cell receptors in the human thymus. Assay: immunoSEQ multiplex PCR; the TCRdb copy retains only in-frame clones and omits some. This table has hundreds of thousands of clones, approximately 90% appearing once. The same sample was also studied in work on human thymus T cells.

Sample: thymocytes. These receptor sequences come from a boy under two years old with a congenital heart defect. Both conserved end residues are part of each CDR3.

TRBJ2-6 | TRBV11-2 | CASSLGRTGSPSGANVLTF
TRBJ1-4 | TRBV5-8 | CASSRDRGREKLFF
TRBJ2-7 | TRBV4-3 | CASSQAPTGIWEQYF
TRBJ2-7 | TRBV14 | CASSQAMSGRGYEQYF
TRBJ1-2 | TRBV7-9 | CASSLEQGPHYTF
TRBJ2-2 | TRBV15 | CATSRDPKGGYLFPKPHGELFF
TRBJ2-1 | TRBV4-1 | CASSQDSSYYNEQFF
TRBJ1-5 | TRBV7-6 | CASSLARADRGQGNQPQHF
TRBJ1-2 | TRBV5-1 | CASEGTNGYTF
TRBJ1-1 | TRBV4-3 | CASSQERVGGGGTEAFF
TRBJ2-7 | TRBV4-2 | CASSQDWISLRESSYEQYF
TRBJ1-1 | TRBV4-1 | CASSPSGDTANTEAFF
TRBJ1-5 | TRBV6-1 | CASSALDRERQPQHF
TRBJ2-7 | TRBV18 | CASSPLGTGSSYEQYF
TRBJ2-7 | TRBV11-2 | CASSLDNRGRYEQYF
TRBJ2-5 | TRBV27 | CASSRDSQETQYF
TRBJ1-4 | TRBV5-1 | CASSPDRGLTEKLFF
TRBJ2-7 | TRBV5-1 | CASSLFFEGRGNEQYF
TRBJ2-2 | TRBV9 | CASSVVGTANTGELFF
TRBJ1-2 | TRBV4-1 | CASSQSPSDRSYGYTF
TRBJ2-2 | TRBV28 | CASSLGVGLRYTGELFF
TRBJ2-7 | TRBV25-1 | CASSVRSSSSYEQYF
TRBJ2-2 | TRBV23-1 | CASTEKMTRDRGQWTGELFF
TRBJ2-5 | TRBV5-4 | CASSTWVAGPSGQETQYF
TRBJ2-7 | TRBV7-3 | CASSPPGQPYEQYF
TRBJ2-7 | TRBV6-5 | CASSYSNERAYYEQYF
TRBJ2-1 | TRBV4-1 | CASSQEWRVRPSEQFF
TRBJ2-4 | TRBV28 | CASSTAGGPGNIQYF
TRBJ2-7 | TRBV7-9 | CASSLGLTSGALEYSEQYF
TRBJ2-5 | TRBV6-6 | CASSYRGQETQYF
TRBJ2-1 | TRBV9 | CASSVGVAGGRGEQFF
TRBJ1-5 | TRBV19 | CASSSQGVDQPQHF
TRBJ2-2 | TRBV5-1 | CASSPLGPGELFF
TRBJ2-5 | TRBV15 | CATSRVLEASGNQETQYF
TRBJ2-2 | TRBV18 | CASSPPGRSERGRTGELFF
TRBJ2-7 | TRBV30 | CAWRETGGFWEQYF
TRBJ2-7 | TRBV27 | CASSLSSRLGPRDSSYEQYF
TRBJ2-7 | TRBV4-3 | CASSQWTGVPYEQYF
TRBJ2-5 | TRBV19 | CASSPGLAGEQLETQYF
TRBJ2-7 | TRBV6-5 | CASSLQAPSYEQYF